This record looks at one T cell receptor (beta chain) sequence and its context. This clonotype was counted only a few times. Its cognate antigen has yet to be identified. No per-base quality is available; no much larger clone lies one base away. The receptor library was made with 5' RACE. Reads for this sample came from an Illumina HiSeq 2500. A second PCR of about 7 to 12 cycles was run with a J-beta primer mix and a sample-barcoded 5' primer. A template-switch 5' adaptor carrying 12 random nucleotides introduced a unique molecular identifier onto each TCR beta cDNA molecule. Each sample yielded at least 2.5 million CDR3-containing paired-end reads. First-strand cDNA synthesis was performed from all RNA using the Mint cDNA synthesis kit, with priming by a TRBC-specific oligonucleotide. Following uracil-DNA glycosylase treatment, all cDNA underwent a first 18-cycle PCR with the universal primers M1SS and BC2_uni_R. The authors' pipeline ran thus. Normalization of each sample was performed by random selection of 1 million high-quality reads, each carrying a distinct molecular identifier. Instead of being binned into consensus sequences, reads with shared molecular identifiers were discarded. MiTCR, set to a Q25 quality threshold and the strictest error-elimination algorithm, was used for CDR3 identification, clonotype clustering and error correction. A nonparametric unseen species model using Euler transformation provided a lower-bound estimate of total TCR beta diversity. TCRdb cleaned the public reads at Q25 with fastp, built clones with MiXCR and kept in-frame beta chains. Rows matching on CDR3 protein sequence are summarized as one entry with the most common DNA and genes. The V and J calls were determined by TCRdb, not by the authors. The sample table records around 820,000 distinct CDR3 sequences; roughly 25% of these occur just once. The ten largest make up 3% to 4% of the sample.

The sample is drawn from a study of blood T cells in healthy people across ages (dated by TCRdb to between 2014 and 2017). Context from the whole study: In model experiments, roughly one uniquely barcoded TCR beta cDNA molecule per two T cells was captured by template switching. To track age-related changes in TCR beta repertoire diversity, the study relied on deep sequencing normalized with unique cDNA molecular identifiers. The donors were split into four age groups: young (average about 15 years), middle-aged (around 40), aged (62) and long-lived (approximately 89). Two additional independent replicas of 1 million unique cDNA reads from the same blood draw were analyzed for two donors (one aged 18 to 30 and one aged 80 or older).

General findings and caveats noted by the study authors: Because profiling used bulk unsorted PBMCs, naive and antigen-experienced compartments could not be compared conclusively. A strong correlation was found between observed TCR beta diversity and the percentage of naive T cells measured by flow cytometry. Because the CMV infection status of the donors was unknown, age-related changes in expanded clonotypes may potentially have been confounded. Compared with the aged group, more naive CD4+ T cells, fewer expanded clones and increased TCR diversity were shown by the long-lived group, suggesting age selection. Total diversity estimates from one million sequenced T cells were considered lower bounds and underestimates. As age increased, observed TCR beta diversity per million T cells dropped in a roughly linear way, and a significant reduction was already evident by age about 40.

There are 14 amino acids in the CDR3, from cysteine to phenylalanine inclusive. Only the CDR3 part of the read is kept: 42 bases, read in frame from the first base. The junction shows trimming of 4 bases on V and 3 bases on J, and the gene matches do not reach 0 bases of it. According to the germline V gene (reference sequence), CDR1 reads LGHDT and CDR2 reads YNNKEL. Donors were approximately 42 systemically healthy Caucasian individuals from Russia aged roughly 6 to 90 years. Approximately 9.3 milliliters of peripheral blood were drawn from each donor into EDTA-treated Vacutainer tubes. Ficoll-Paque density-gradient centrifugation was used to isolate PBMCs, with at least 6 million per sample. Total RNA, at least 5.5 micrograms per sample, was extracted from PBMCs with Trizol reagent. For every donor, an aliquot of PBMCs went through flow cytometry to measure the percentages of naive CD45RAhigh/CD27high T cells.

These sequences were also reported in another study, on T cells of mothers and their children. The second source states: Nine systemically healthy Caucasian individuals served as donors, namely three mothers together with their six children. cDNA synthesis used all of the extracted RNA, with approximately 1.6 ug of RNA in each 15 ul reaction. In the second PCR, sample barcodes and 2-4 random nucleotides were introduced via the M1S primer. Over 10 million TCR beta CDR3 reads came from each mother, compared with roughly 2.8 million reads from each child. TCR recombination output is similarly shaped by thymic selection in related and unrelated pairs, with a minor effect exerted by inherited differences. Normalized repertoire overlap was always found to be slightly, but never significantly, higher in related mother-child pairs than in unrelated mother-child pairs. Persistent microchimeric T cell clones were not detected, at a sensitivity of around 95 clones per million clonotypes. Deep NGS was used in the study to compare the TCR beta repertoires of mothers and children and to look for features that separate related mother-child pairs from unrelated individuals. Mothers averaged around 40 +/- 4 years of age and children averaged approximately 12 +/- 4 years. After adapter ligation with NEBNext reagents, the libraries were sequenced on Illumina HiSeq 2000 with 100+100 nt paired-end reads. To avoid cross-contamination, the mother libraries and the child libraries were prepared a month apart and sequenced in separate runs. Each donor had between roughly 450,000 and 2,100,000 distinct TCR beta clonotypes identified. Naive TCR beta clonotypes were estimated from low-frequency clonotypes matched to each donor's FACS-determined naive share, without sorting.

The sequence was collected from a boy between 5 and 17 years old in good health. This receptor chain uses TRBV3-1 and TRBJ2-5, with 12 bases matching TRBD2. Sequencing was performed on blood. The CDR3 region: CASSPSGREETQYF. The DNA reads TGTGCCAGCAGCCCTAGCGGGAGGGAAGAGACCCAGTACTTC.